This is a list of T cell receptor beta chains from one sample in a study of CD4 T cells in relation to SARS-CoV-2 and coronaviruses. Here immunoSEQ multiplex PCR was the method, and the copy in TCRdb shows in-frame clones only, minus some. The repertoire consists of under 35,000 clones, with about 78% occurring once and the leading ten covering 16%. The antigens these receptors bind are not known. Sequencing used CD4+ T cells from PBMCs, cultured in vitro. The receptor set was obtained from a human donor in good health. The CDR3 runs from the conserved cysteine through the conserved F or W. Fields, in order: V gene, D gene, J gene, CDR3 length, clone size, CDR3 DNA, CDR3 protein. D genes are given only for firm matches. Clone size, where shown, is once, few, many, or a class for clones that have expanded.

V gene: TRBV5-1; D gene: -; J gene: TRBJ1-1; CDR3 length: 14; clone size: -; CDR3 DNA: TGCGCCAGCAGCTTGGCCTTAACAGGCGCTGAAGCTTTCTTT; CDR3 protein: CASSLALTGAEAFF
V gene: TRBV19; D gene: TRBD1; J gene: TRBJ1-5; CDR3 length: 13; clone size: -; CDR3 DNA: TGTGCCAGTAGTATGACAGGGAATCAGCCCCAGCATTTT; CDR3 protein: CASSMTGNQPQHF
V gene: TRBV2; D gene: -; J gene: TRBJ2-2; CDR3 length: 13; clone size: few; CDR3 DNA: TGTGCCAGCAGTAACGACGGATCCGGGGAGCTGTTTTTT; CDR3 protein: CASSNDGSGELFF
V gene: TRBV7-2; D gene: TRBD2; J gene: TRBJ2-2; CDR3 length: 15; clone size: -; CDR3 DNA: TGTGCCAGCAGGGGACTAGCGGGGACTGCCGGGGAGCTGTTTTTT; CDR3 protein: CASRGLAGTAGELFF
V gene: TRBV5-1; D gene: TRBD1; J gene: TRBJ2-5; CDR3 length: 16; clone size: -; CDR3 DNA: TGCGCCAGCAGCCCGGGGACAGGGGGCCGGCAAGAGACCCAGTACTTC; CDR3 protein: CASSPGTGGRQETQYF
V gene: TRBV7-2; D gene: -; J gene: TRBJ1-4; CDR3 length: 14; clone size: -; CDR3 DNA: TGTGCCAGCAGCCCGAAAGGGGAAAATGAAAAACTGTTTTTT; CDR3 protein: CASSPKGENEKLFF
V gene: TRBV19; D gene: TRBD1; J gene: TRBJ1-1; CDR3 length: 15; clone size: -; CDR3 DNA: TGTGCCAGTGCCCTGACAGGGCCCATGAACACTGAAGCTTTCTTT; CDR3 protein: CASALTGPMNTEAFF
V gene: TRBV28; D gene: TRBD1; J gene: TRBJ2-1; CDR3 length: 15; clone size: few; CDR3 DNA: TGTGCCAGCAGTTCAACAGGGGGGACCTACAATGAGCAGTTCTTC; CDR3 protein: CASSSTGGTYNEQFF
V gene: TRBV2; D gene: -; J gene: TRBJ2-4; CDR3 length: 15; clone size: -; CDR3 DNA: TGTGCCAGCAGACCTCCCGTCGGGCAGGAAAACATTCAGTACTTC; CDR3 protein: CASRPPVGQENIQYF
V gene: TRBV7-3; D gene: TRBD2; J gene: TRBJ2-1; CDR3 length: 17; clone size: -; CDR3 DNA: TGTGCCAGCAGCTTAGCGACTAGCGGGGGGGGCTACAATGAGCAGTTCTTC; CDR3 protein: CASSLATSGGGYNEQFF
V gene: TRBV6-1; D gene: TRBD1; J gene: TRBJ1-1; CDR3 length: 15; clone size: -; CDR3 DNA: TGTGCCAGCAGTGAAGGACAGGGCGGGTGGACTGAAGCTTTCTTT; CDR3 protein: CASSEGQGGWTEAFF
V gene: TRBV7-9; D gene: TRBD1; J gene: TRBJ1-2; CDR3 length: 14; clone size: -; CDR3 DNA: TGTGCCAGCAGCTCGGACAGGGGCGGATATGGCTACACCTTC; CDR3 protein: CASSSDRGGYGYTF
V gene: TRBV19; D gene: TRBD2; J gene: TRBJ2-7; CDR3 length: 16; clone size: -; CDR3 DNA: TGTGCCAGTAGTATTTTCTTGTCGGGAGGCTCCTACGAGCAGTACTTC; CDR3 protein: CASSIFLSGGSYEQYF
V gene: TRBV18; D gene: -; J gene: TRBJ1-1; CDR3 length: 13; clone size: few; CDR3 DNA: TGTGCCAGCTCACCACCGTCAAAGACTGAAGCTTTCTTT; CDR3 protein: CASSPPSKTEAFF
V gene: TRBV9; D gene: TRBD1; J gene: TRBJ2-5; CDR3 length: 14; clone size: -; CDR3 DNA: TGTGCCAGCAGCCAGGGACAGGGATCGGAGACCCAGTACTTC; CDR3 protein: CASSQGQGSETQYF
V gene: TRBV7-2; D gene: -; J gene: TRBJ1-2; CDR3 length: 13; clone size: -; CDR3 DNA: TGTGCCAGCAGCCTAGCAGGAAACTATGGCTACACCTTC; CDR3 protein: CASSLAGNYGYTF